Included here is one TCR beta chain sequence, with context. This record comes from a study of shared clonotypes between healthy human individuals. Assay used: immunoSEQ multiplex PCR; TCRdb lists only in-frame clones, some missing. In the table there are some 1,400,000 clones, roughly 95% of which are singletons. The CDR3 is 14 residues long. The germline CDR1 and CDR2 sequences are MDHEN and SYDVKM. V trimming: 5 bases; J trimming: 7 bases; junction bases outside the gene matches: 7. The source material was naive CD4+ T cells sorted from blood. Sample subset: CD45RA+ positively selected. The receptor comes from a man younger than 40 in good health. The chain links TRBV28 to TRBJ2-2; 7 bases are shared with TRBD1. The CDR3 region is CASSRGGPGGELFF. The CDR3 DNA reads TGTGCCAGCAGTCGAGGGGGCCCAGGCGGGGAGCTGTTTTTT.